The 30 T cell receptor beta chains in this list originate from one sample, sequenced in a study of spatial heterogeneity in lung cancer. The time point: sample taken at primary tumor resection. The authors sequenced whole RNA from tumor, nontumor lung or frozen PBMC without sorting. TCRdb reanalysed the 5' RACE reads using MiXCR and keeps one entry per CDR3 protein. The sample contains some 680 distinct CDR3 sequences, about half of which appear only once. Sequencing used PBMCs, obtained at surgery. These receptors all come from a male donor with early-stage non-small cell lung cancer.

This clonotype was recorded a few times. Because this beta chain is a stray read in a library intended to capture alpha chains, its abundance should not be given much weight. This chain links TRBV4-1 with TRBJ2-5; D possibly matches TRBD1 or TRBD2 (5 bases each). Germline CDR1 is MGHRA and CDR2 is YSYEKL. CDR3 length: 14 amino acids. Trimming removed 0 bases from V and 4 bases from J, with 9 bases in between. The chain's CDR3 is CASSQEGVGETQYF. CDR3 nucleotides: TGCGCCAGCAGCCAAGAGGGGGTTGGAGAGACCCAGTACTTC.

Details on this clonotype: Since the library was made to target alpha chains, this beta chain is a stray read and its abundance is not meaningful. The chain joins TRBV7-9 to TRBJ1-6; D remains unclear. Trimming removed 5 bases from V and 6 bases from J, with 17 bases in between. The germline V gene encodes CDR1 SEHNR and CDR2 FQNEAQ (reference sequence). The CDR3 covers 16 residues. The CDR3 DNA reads TGTGCCAGCAGCCACATAAGGACCCTGACTAATTCACCCCTCCACTTT. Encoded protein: CASSHIRTLTNSPLHF.

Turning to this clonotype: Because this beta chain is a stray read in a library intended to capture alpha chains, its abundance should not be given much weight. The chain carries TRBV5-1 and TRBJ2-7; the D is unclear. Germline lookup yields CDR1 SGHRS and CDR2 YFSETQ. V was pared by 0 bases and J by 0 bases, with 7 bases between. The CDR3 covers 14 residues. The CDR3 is CASSLEGSSYEQYF. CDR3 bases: TGCGCCAGCAGCTTGGAGGGAAGCTCCTACGAGCAGTACTTC.

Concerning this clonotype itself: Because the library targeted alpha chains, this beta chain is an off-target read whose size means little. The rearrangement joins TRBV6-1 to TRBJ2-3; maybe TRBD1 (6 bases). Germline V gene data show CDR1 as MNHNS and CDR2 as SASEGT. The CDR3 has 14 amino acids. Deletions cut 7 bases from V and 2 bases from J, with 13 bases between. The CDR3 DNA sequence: TGTGCCAGCACTTACGGACAGTCCACAGATACGCAGTATTTT. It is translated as CASTYGQSTDTQYF.

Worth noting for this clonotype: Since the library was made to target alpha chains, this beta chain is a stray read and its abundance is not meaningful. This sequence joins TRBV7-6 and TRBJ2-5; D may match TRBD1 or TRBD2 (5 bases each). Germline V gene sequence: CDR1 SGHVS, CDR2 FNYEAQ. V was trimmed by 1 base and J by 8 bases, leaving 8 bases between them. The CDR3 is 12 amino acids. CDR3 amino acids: CASSLEGTTQYF. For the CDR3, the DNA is TGTGCCAGCAGCTTAGAGGGGACCACCCAGTACTTC.

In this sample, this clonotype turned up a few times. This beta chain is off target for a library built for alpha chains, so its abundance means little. This CDR3 is CASRPGAHQETQYF. The CDR3 DNA sequence: TGTGCCAGCAGACCCGGGGCACACCAAGAGACCCAGTACTTC. The J gene is TRBJ2-5, the V gene TRBV6-2 or TRBV6-3; either TRBD1 or TRBD2 may supply D (5 bases each). Trimming stripped 6 bases from V and 0 bases from J, with 11 bases between. This CDR3 is built from 14 residues. The germline V gene has CDR1 MNHEY and CDR2 SVGEGT.

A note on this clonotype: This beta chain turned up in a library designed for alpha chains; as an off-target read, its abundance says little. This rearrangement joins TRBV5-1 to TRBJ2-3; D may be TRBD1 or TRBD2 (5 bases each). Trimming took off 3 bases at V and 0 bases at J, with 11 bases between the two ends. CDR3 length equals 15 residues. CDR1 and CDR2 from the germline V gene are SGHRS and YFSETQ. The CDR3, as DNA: TGCGCCAGCAGCTCAGAATGGGGGAGCACAGATACGCAGTATTTT. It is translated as CASSSEWGSTDTQYF.

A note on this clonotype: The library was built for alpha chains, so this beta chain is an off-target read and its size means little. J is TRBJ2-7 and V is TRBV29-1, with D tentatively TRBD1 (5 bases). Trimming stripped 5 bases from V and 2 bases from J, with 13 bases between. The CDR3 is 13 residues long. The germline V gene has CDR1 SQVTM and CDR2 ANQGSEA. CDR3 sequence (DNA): TGCAGCGTTTCGTTATCGGACACCTACGAGCAGTACTTC. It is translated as CSVSLSDTYEQYF.

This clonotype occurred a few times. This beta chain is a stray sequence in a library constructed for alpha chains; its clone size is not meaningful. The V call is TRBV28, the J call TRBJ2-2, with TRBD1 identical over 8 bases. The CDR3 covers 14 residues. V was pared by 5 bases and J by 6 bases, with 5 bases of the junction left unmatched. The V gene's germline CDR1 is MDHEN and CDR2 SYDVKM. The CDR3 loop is CASSPGQAPGELFF. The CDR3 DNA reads TGTGCCAGCAGTCCGGGACAGGCCCCCGGGGAGCTGTTTTTT. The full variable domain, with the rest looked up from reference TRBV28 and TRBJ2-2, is DVKVTQSSRYLVKRTGEKVFLECVQDMDHENMFWYRQDPGLGLRLIYFSYDVKMKEKGDIPEGYSVSREKKERFSLILESASTNQTSMYLCASSPGQAPGELFFGEGSRLTVL.

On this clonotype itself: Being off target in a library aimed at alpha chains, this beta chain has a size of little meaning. CDR3 sequence reads: CASSEDSFTDTQYF. The CDR3 bases are TGTGCCAGCAGTGAGGACAGTTTCACAGATACGCAGTATTTT. The chain combines TRBV25-1 with TRBJ2-3; possibly TRBD1 for D (6 bases). The CDR3 covers 14 residues. Germline V gene lookup returns CDR1 MGHDK and CDR2 SYGVNS. The ends were cut back, 3 bases at V and 2 bases at J, with 9 bases in the middle.

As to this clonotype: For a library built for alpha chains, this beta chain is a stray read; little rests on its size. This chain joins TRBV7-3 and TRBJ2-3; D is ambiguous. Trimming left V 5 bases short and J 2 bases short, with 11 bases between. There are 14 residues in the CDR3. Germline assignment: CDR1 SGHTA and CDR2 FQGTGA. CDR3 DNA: TGTGCCAGCAGCCTCGGACCCTACACAGATACGCAGTATTTT. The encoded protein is CASSLGPYTDTQYF.

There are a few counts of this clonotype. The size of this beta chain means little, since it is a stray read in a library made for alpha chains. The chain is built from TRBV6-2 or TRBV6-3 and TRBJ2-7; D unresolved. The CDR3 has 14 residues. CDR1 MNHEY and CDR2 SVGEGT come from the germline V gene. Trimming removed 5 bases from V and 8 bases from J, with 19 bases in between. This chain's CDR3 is CASSSFAKSFKQYF. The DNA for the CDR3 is TGTGCCAGCAGTAGCTTTGCCAAGAGTTTCAAGCAGTACTTC.

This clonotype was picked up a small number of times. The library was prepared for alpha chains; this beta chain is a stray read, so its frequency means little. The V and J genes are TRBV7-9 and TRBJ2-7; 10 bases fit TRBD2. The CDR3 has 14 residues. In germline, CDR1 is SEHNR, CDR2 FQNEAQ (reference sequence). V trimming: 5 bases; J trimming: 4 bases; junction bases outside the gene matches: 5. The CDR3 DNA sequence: TGTGCCAGCAGCCCCCCTAGCGGGAGTTACGAGCAGTACTTC. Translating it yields CASSPPSGSYEQYF.

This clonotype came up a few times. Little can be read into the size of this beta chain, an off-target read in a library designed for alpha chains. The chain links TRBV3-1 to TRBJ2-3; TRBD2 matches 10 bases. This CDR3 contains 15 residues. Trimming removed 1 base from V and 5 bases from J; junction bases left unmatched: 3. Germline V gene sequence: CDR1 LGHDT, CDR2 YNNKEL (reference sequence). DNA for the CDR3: TGTGCCAGCAGCCAAGGGGCTAGCGGGAGAGATACGCAGTATTTT. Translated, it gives CASSQGASGRDTQYF.

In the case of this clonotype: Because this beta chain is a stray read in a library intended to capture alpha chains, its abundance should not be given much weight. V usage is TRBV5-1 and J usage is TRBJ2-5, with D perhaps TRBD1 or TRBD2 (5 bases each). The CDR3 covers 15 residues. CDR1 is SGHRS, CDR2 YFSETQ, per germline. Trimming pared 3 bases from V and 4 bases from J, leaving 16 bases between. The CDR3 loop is CASSSPLGDSETQYF. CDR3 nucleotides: TGCGCCAGCAGCTCCCCTCTGGGGGATTCAGAGACCCAGTACTTC.

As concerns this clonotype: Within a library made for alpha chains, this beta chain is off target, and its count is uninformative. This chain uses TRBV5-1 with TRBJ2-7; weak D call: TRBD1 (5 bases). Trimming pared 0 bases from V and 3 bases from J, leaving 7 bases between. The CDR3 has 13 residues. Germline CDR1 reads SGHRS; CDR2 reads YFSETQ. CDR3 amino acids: CASSLEGDYEQYF. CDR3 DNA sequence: TGCGCCAGCAGCTTGGAAGGGGACTACGAGCAGTACTTC.

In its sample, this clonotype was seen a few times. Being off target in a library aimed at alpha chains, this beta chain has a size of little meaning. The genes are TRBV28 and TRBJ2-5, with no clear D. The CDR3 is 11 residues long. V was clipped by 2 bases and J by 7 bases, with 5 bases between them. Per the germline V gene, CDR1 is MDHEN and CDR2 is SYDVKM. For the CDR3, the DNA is TGTGCCAGCAGTTTAGGGCGGACCCAGTACTTC. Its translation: CASSLGRTQYF.

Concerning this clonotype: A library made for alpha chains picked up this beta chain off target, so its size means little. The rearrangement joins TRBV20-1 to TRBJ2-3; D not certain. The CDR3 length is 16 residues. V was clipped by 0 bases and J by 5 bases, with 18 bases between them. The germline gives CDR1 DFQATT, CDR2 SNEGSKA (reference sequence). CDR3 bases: TGCAGTGCTAGAGATCAAGGTGGAAGGGCTATAGATACGCAGTATTTT. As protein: CSARDQGGRAIDTQYF.

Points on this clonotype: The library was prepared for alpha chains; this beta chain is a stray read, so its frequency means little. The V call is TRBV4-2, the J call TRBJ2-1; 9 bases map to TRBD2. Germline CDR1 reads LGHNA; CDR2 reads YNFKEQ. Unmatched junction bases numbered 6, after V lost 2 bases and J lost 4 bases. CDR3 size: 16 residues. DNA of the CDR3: TGTGCCAGCAGCCAATCACCGGGACTAGCATACAATGAGCAGTTCTTC. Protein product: CASSQSPGLAYNEQFF.

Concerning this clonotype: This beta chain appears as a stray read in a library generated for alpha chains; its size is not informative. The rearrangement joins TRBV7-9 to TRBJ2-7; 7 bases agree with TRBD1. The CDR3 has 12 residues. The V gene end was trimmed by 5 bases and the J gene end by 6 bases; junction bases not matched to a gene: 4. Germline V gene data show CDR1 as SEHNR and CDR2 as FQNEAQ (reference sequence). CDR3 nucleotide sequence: TGTGCCAGCAGCCCCGACAGGGTCGAGCAGTACTTC. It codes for CASSPDRVEQYF.

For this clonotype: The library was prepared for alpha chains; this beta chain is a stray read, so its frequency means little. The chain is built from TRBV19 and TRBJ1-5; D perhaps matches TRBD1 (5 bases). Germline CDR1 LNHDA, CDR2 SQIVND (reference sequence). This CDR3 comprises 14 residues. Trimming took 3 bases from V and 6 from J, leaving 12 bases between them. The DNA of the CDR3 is TGTGCCAGTAGTATGGTGGGGCAGGGTCAGCCCCAGCATTTT. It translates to CASSMVGQGQPQHF. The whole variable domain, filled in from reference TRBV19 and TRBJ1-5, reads DGGITQSPKYLFRKEGQNVTLSCEQNLNHDAMYWYRQDPGQGLRLIYYSQIVNDFQKGDIAEGYSVSREKKESFPLTVTSAQKNPTAFYLCASSMVGQGQPQHFGDGTRLSIL.

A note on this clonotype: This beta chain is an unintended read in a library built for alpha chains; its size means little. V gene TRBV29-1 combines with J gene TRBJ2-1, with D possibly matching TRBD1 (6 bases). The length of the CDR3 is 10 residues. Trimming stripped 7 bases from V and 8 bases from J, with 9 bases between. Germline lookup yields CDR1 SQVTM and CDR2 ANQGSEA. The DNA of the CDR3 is TGCAGCGCAGGGGTGGATGAGCAGTTCTTC. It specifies CSAGVDEQFF.

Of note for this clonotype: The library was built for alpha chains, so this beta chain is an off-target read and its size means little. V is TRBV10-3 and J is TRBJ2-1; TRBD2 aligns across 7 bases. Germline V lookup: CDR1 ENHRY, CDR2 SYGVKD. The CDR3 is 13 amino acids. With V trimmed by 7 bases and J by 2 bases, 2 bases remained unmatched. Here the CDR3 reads CAITSGTYNEQFF. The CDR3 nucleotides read TGTGCCATCACGAGCGGGACCTACAATGAGCAGTTCTTC.

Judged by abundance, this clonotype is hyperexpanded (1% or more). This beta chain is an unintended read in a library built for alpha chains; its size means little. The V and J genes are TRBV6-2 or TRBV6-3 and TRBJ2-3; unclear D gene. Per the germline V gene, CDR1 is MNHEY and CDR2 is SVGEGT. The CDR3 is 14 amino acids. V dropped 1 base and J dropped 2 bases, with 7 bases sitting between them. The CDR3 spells CASSYWGTTDTQYF. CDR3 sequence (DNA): TGTGCCAGCAGTTACTGGGGAACCACAGATACGCAGTATTTT.

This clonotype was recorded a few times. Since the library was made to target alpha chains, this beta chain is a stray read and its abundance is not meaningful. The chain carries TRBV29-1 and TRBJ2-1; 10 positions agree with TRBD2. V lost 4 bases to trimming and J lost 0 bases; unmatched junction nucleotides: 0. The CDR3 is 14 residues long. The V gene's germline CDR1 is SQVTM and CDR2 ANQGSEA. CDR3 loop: CSVASGGSYNEQFF. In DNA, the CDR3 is TGCAGCGTTGCTAGCGGGGGCTCCTACAATGAGCAGTTCTTC.

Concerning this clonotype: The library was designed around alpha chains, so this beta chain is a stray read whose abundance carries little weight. CDR3 DNA sequence: TGTGCCAGCAGTTACTCTGGGGCCACAGATACGCAGTATTTT. Amino acid sequence: CASSYSGATDTQYF. The chain uses TRBV6-2 or TRBV6-3 and TRBJ2-3; a weak D match, TRBD1 (5 bases). Germline assignment: CDR1 MNHEY and CDR2 SVGEGT. This CDR3 spans 14 amino acids. V was pared by 0 bases and J by 2 bases, with 6 bases between.

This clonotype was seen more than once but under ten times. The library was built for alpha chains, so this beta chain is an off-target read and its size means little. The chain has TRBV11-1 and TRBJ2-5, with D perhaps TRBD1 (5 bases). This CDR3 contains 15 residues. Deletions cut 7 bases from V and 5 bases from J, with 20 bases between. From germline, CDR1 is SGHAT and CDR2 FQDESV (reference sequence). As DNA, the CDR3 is TGTGCCAGCACCTACCAAGGGGCTTTGGACGAGACCCAGTACTTC. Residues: CASTYQGALDETQYF.

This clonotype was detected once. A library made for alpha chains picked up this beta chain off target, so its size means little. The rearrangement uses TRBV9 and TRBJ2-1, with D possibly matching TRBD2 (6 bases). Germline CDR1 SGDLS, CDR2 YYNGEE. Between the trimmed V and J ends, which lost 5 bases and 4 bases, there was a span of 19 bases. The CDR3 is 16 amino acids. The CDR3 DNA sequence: TGTGCCAGCAGTACCCAGGGACGGGAGTGGTACAATGAGCAGTTCTTC. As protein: CASSTQGREWYNEQFF.

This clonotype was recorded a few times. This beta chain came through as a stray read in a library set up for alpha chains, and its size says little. CDR3: CASSFGQGRVKQYF. DNA of the CDR3: TGTGCCAGCAGTTTCGGTCAGGGGAGGGTCAAGCAGTACTTC. V usage is TRBV12-3 or TRBV12-4 and J usage is TRBJ2-7, with D possibly TRBD2 on 7 matching bases. The CDR3 sequence is 14 residues long. V was shortened by 3 bases and J by 8 bases, with 17 bases between the two germline ends.

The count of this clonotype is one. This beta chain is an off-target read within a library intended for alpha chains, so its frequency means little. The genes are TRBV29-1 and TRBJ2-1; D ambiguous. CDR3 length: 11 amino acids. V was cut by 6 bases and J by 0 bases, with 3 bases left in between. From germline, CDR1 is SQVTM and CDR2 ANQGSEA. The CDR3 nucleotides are TGCAGCGTCTCCTCCTACAATGAGCAGTTCTTC. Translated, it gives CSVSSYNEQFF.